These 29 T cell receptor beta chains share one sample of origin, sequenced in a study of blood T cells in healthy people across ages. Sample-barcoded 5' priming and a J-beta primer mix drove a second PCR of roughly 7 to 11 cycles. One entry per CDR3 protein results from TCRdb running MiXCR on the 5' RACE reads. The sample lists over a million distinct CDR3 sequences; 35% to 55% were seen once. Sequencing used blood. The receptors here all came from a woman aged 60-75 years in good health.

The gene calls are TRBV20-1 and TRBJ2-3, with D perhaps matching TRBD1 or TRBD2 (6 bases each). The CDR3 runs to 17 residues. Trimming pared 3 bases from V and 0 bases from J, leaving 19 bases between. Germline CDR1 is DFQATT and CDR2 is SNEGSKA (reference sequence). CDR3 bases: TGCAGTGCTAGGGGGGGCGGACCCCTTATTAGCACAGATACGCAGTATTTT. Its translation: CSARGGGPLISTDTQYF.

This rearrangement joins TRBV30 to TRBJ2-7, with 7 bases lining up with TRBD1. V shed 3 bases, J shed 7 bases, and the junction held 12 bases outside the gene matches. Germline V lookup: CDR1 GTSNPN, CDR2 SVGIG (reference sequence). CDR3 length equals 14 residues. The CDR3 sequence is CAWRSRGQRTEQYF. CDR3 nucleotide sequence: TGTGCCTGGAGGAGTAGGGGACAGCGTACGGAGCAGTACTTC.

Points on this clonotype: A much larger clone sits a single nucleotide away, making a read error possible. CDR3 sequence reads: CASSLLGCEQYF. In nucleotides, the CDR3 is TGTGCCAGCAGCTTACTCGGTTGCGAGCAGTACTTC. The J gene is TRBJ2-7, the V gene TRBV7-2; D remains ambiguous. Trimming took 2 bases from V and 6 from J, leaving 8 bases between them. The germline CDR1 and CDR2 sequences are SGHTA and FQGNSA. This CDR3 comprises 12 residues.

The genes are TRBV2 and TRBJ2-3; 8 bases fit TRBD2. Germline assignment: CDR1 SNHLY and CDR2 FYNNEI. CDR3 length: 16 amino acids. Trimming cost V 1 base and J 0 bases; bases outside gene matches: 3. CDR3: CASSEGTSRSTDTQYF. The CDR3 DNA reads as TGTGCCAGCAGTGAAGGGACTAGCAGAAGCACAGATACGCAGTATTTT.

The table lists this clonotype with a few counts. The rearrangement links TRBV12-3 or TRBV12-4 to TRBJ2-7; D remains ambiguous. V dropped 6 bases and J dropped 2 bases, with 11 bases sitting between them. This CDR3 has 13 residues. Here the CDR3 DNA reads TGTGCCAGCAGACGGAGAGGTCCCTACGAGCAGTACTTC. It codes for CASRRRGPYEQYF.

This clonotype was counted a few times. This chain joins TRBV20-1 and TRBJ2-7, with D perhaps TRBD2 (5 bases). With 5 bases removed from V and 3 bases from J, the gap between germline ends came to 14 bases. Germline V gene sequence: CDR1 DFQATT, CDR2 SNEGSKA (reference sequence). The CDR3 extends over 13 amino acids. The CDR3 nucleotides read TGCAGTGCTGGGAGTAGTGCGGTCTACGAGCAGTACTTC. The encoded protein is CSAGSSAVYEQYF.

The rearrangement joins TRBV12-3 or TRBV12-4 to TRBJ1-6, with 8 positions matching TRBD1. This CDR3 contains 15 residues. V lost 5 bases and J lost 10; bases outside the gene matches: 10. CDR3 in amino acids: CASSEQGVEKSPLHF. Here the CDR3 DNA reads TGTGCCAGCAGTGAACAGGGGGTGGAAAAGTCACCCCTCCACTTT.

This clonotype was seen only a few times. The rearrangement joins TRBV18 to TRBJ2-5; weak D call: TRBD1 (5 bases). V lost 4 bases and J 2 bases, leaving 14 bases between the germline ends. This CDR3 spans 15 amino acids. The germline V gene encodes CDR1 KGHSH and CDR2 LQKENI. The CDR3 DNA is TGTGCCAGCTCACTCCAGGGTGGTGGACAAGAGACCCAGTACTTC. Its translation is CASSLQGGGQETQYF.

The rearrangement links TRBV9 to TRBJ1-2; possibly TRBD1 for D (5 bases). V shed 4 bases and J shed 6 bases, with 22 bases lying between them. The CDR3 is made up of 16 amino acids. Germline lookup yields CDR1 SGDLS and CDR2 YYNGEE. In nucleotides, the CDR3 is TGTGCCAGCAGCCGCTGGTGGGGCAGTGAAGAACATGGCTACACCTTC. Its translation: CASSRWWGSEEHGYTF.

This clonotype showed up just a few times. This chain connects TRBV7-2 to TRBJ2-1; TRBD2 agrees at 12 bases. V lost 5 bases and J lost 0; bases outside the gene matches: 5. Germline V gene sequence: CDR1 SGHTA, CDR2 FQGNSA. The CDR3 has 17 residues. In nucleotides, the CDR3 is TGTGCCAGCAGCCCCACTAGCGGGGGGAGCTCCTACAATGAGCAGTTCTTC. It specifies CASSPTSGGSSYNEQFF.

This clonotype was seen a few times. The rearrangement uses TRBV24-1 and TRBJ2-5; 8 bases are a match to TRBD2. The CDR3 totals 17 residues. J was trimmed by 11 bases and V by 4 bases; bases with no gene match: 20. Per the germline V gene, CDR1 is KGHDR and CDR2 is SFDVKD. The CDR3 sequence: CATSEMWVGRGHNEQYF. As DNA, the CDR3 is TGTGCCACCAGTGAGATGTGGGTCGGGAGGGGACACAATGAGCAGTACTTC.

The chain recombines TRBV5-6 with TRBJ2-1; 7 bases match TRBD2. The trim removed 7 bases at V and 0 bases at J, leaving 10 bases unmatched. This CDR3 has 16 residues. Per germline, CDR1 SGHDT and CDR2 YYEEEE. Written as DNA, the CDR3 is TGTGCCAGCCTTAAAGCGGGATTTAGCTCCTACAATGAGCAGTTCTTC. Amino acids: CASLKAGFSSYNEQFF.

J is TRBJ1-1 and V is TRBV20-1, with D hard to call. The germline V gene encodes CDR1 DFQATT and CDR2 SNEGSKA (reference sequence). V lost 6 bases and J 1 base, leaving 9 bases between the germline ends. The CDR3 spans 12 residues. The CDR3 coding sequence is TGCAGTGCCCTGGGGAGGAACACTGAAGCTTTCTTT. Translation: CSALGRNTEAFF.

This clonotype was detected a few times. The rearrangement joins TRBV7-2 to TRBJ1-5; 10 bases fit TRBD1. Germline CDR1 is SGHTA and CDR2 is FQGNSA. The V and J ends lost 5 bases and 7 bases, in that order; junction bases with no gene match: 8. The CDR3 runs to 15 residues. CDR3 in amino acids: CASSIWTGGGQPQHF. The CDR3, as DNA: TGTGCCAGCAGCATATGGACAGGGGGTGGGCAGCCCCAGCATTTT. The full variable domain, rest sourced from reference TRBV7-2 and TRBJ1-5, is GAGVSQSPSNKVTEKGKDVELRCDPISGHTALYWYRQSLGQGLEFLIYFQGNSAPDKSGLPSDRFSAERTGGSVSTLTIQRTQQEDSAVYLCASSIWTGGGQPQHFGDGTRLSIL.

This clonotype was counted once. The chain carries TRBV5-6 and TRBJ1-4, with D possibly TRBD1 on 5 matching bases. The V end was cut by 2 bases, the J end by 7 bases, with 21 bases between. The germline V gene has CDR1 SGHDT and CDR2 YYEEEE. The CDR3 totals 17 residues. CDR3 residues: CASSLVDRGTASEKLFF. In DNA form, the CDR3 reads TGTGCCAGCAGCTTAGTGGATCGTGGGACGGCGAGTGAAAAACTGTTTTTT.

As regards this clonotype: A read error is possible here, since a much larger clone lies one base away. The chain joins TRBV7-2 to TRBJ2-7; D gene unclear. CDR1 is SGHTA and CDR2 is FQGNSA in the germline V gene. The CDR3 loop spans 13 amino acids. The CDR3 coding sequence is TGTGCCAGCAGCTTACAGAGCTCCTACGAGCGGTACTTC. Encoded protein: CASSLQSSYERYF.

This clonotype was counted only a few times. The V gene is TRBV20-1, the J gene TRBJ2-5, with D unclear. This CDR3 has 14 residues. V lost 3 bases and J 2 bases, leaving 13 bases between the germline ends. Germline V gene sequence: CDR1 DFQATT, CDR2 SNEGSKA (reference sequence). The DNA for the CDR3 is TGCAGTGCTAGCAACCGGCTCGGGCAAGAGACCCAGTACTTC. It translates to CSASNRLGQETQYF.

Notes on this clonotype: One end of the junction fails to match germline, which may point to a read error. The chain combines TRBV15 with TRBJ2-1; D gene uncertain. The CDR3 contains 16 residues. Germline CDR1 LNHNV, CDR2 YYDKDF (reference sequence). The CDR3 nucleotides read TGTGCCACCAGCAGAGCGGGCGCGAGCTCCTACAATAAGCAGTTCTTC. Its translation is CATSRAGASSYNKQFF.

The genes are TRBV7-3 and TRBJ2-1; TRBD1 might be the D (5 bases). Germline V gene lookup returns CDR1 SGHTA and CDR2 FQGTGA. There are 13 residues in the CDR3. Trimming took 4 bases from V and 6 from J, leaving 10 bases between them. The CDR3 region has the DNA TGTGCCAGCAGCTCCGGACAAAGCAATGAGCAGTTCTTC. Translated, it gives CASSSGQSNEQFF.

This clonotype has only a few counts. CDR3 bases: TGTGCCAGCAGCTTGAAAGATCAATCCTACAATGAGCAGTTCTTC. It translates to CASSLKDQSYNEQFF. The chain recombines TRBV7-2 with TRBJ2-1; D gene uncertain. The CDR3 contains 15 residues. V was cut by 3 bases and J by 1 base, with 10 bases left in between. Germline assignment: CDR1 SGHTA and CDR2 FQGNSA.

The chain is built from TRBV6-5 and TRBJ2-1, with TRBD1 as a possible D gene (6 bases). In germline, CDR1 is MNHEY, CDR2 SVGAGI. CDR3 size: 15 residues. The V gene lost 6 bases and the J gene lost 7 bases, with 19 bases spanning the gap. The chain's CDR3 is CASRTNRAVGNEQFF. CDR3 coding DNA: TGTGCCAGCAGAACCAACAGGGCGGTCGGGAATGAGCAGTTCTTC.

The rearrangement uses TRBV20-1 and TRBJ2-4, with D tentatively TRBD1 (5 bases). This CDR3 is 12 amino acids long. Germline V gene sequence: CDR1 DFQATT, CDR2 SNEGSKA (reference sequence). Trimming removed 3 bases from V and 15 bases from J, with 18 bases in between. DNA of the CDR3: TGCAGTGCTAGTTGGCAGGGAAACGAGCGGTACTTC. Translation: CSASWQGNERYF.

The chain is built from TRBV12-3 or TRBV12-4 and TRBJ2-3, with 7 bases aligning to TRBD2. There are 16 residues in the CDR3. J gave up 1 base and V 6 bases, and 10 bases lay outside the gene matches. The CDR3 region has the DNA TGTGCCAGCAGCCAACGGACTAGAGGGGGCACAGATACGCAGTATTTT. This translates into CASSQRTRGGTDTQYF.

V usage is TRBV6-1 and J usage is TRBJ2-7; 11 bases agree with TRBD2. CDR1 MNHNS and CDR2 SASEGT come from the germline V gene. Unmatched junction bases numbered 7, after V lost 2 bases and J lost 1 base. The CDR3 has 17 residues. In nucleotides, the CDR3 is TGTGCCAGCAGTGAATGGATAGCGGGGGGGGTATCCTACGAGCAGTACTTC. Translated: CASSEWIAGGVSYEQYF.

The CDR3 sequence is CSGGHNTEAFF. CDR3 bases: TGCAGCGGGGGACATAACACTGAAGCTTTCTTT. The chain employs TRBV29-1 and TRBJ1-1; maybe TRBD1 (6 bases). This CDR3 spans 11 amino acids. The germline V gene encodes CDR1 SQVTM and CDR2 ANQGSEA. Trimming stripped 7 bases from V and 2 bases from J, with 8 bases between. Full variable domain (rest looked up from reference TRBV29-1 and TRBJ1-1): SAVISQKPSRDICQRGTSLTIQCQVDSQVTMMFWYRQQPGQSLTLIATANQGSEATYESGFVIDKFPISRPNLTFSTLTVSNMSPEDSSIYLCSGGHNTEAFFGQGTRLTVV.

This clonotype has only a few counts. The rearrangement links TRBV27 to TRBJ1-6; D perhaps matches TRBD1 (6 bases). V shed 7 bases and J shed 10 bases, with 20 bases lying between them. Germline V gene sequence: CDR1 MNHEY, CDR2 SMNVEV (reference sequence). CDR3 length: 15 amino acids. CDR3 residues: CASNTFRGGGSPLHF. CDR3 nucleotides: TGTGCCAGCAACACCTTTCGAGGGGGTGGGTCACCCCTCCACTTT.

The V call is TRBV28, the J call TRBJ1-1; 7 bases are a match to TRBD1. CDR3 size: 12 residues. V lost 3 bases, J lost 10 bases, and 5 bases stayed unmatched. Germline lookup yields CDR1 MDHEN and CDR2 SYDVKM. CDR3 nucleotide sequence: TGTGCCAGCAGTTTCGGACAGGATTTAGCTTTCTTT. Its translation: CASSFGQDLAFF.

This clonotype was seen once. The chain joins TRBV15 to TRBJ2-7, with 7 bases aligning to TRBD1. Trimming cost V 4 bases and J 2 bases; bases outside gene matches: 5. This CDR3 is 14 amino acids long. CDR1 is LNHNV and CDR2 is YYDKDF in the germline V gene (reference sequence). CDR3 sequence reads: CATSKGRGPYEQYF. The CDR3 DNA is TGTGCCACCAGCAAAGGAAGGGGGCCCTACGAGCAGTACTTC.

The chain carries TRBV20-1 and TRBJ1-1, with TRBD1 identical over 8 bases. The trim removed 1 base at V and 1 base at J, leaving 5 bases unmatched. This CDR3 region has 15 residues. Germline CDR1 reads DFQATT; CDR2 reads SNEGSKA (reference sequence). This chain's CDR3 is CSARGAGGWNTEAFF. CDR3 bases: TGCAGTGCTAGAGGGGCAGGGGGCTGGAACACTGAAGCTTTCTTT.